The sequence of this T cell receptor beta chain was determined in a study of post-analysis software for immune sequencing data. Whole-study context: The patients showed relapsing-remitting, secondary progressive and progressive-relapsing multiple sclerosis courses. Broader study findings: Analysis by F measure revealed that same-batch samples clustered strongly together. Relative to controls, patients had five TRBV segments at higher frequency, with TRBV5-6, TRBV5-1 and TRBV20-1 among these. Multiple sclerosis patients showed significantly lower normalized Chao1 diversity than controls did.

Points on this clonotype: Its antigen is not identified.

Germline trimming cut 5 bases from V and 0 bases from J; bases unmatched to any gene: 12. Germline CDR1 and CDR2: MNHNY and SVGAGI (reference sequence). The CDR3 runs 17 residues. Built from TCR beta cDNA, the libraries had unique molecular identifiers in them. The source material, roughly 0.85 to 10 million T cells, gave rise to approximately 520,000 cDNA molecules. MiXCR, applied by TCRdb to the PCR reads, yields one record per CDR3 protein. The sample consists of around 190,000 distinct CDR3 sequences, over 25% of them appearing once. This sequence joins TRBV6-6 and TRBJ1-1; 7 positions agree with TRBD1. Sequenced: blood. This TCR was sampled from a girl under 18 with multiple sclerosis. CDR3 bases: TGTGCCAGCAGTCGCTCCTCCGACGGGACAGTGAACACTGAAGCTTTCTTT. It encodes CASSRSSDGTVNTEAFF.